This T cell receptor beta chain was recovered during a study of cytomegalovirus exposure and HLA in healthy donors. PCR used 60 Vbeta primers and 13 Jbeta primers. Libraries were prepared by immunoSEQ multiplex PCR; TCRdb keeps only in-frame clonotypes and omits some of them. Counted here are under 200,000 clones, around three quarters occurring once; the ten biggest clones make up 1%. The CDR3 consists of 15 residues. The germline gives CDR1 SQVTM, CDR2 ANQGSEA. V was cut by 3 bases and J by 1 base, with 15 bases left in between. The V gene is TRBV29-1, the J gene TRBJ1-1; maybe TRBD1 (5 bases). The TCR was taken from a woman in her forties or fifties in good health and CMV-seropositive. The sequenced sample consisted of PBMCs. The CDR3 DNA reads as TGCAGCGTTGAGGACACAGGCGGGACGAACACTGAAGCTTTCTTT. This codes for CSVEDTGGTNTEAFF.